Below, one T cell receptor beta chain is given with its context. The antigen is unknown. J gave up 6 bases and V 4 bases, and 4 bases lay outside the gene matches. Germline lookup yields CDR1 MNHNY and CDR2 SVGAGI (reference sequence). The CDR3 sequence is 15 residues long. Researchers reported sorting CD4+ naive, central memory, regulatory and stem cell-like memory cells via CD45RO/CCR7/CD25/CD127/CD95/CD27. These data are taken from a study of beta chain features in type 1 diabetes. As for the study in general: What patients shared with healthy donors was a similar profile of age, gender and cell yields.

Regarding the study as a whole: Cells carrying high TCR expression could end up over-represented when cDNA is sequenced. Equally in patients and controls, PCR might preferentially amplify shorter templates. Type 1 diabetes patients had moderately but significantly shorter TCRB CDR3s in all four CD4+ subsets.

Investigators reverse transcribed all isolated RNA, so they sequenced expressed TCRB transcripts. Generated by immunoSEQ multiplex PCR, the TCRdb table keeps only in-frame clones and is missing some. This sample carries 300,000 to 400,000 clones, over 8.5% of them seen once, and the ten largest clones take approximately 0.55%. The V call is TRBV6-6, the J call TRBJ1-5; 12 bases map to TRBD1. This clonotype was obtained from a man aged 30 to 45 with type 1 diabetes. Sequencing input: central memory CD4+ T cells from blood. This chain's CDR3 is CASSSRGQGAQPQHF. The CDR3 coding sequence is TGTGCCAGCAGTTCGAGGGGACAGGGGGCTCAGCCCCAGCATTTT.